This section outlines one TCR beta chain sequence together with its context. Its target is unknown. Sequencing used immunoSEQ multiplex PCR; TCRdb keeps in-frame clones, though not all of them. The sample lists about 150,000 clones, roughly 90% occurring once. This sample was taken from a study of T cell responses to AZD1222 COVID-19 vaccine. General study points: Spike-specific TCR breadth rose after two AZD1222 doses, and depth rose as well. No day 14 peak samples; only post-peak repertoires were characterized. Donors were chiefly white British, with a greater number of females, and clonal diversity was perhaps underestimated. Just a handful of people given AZD1222 tested seropositive at baseline.

Germline CDR1 LNHDA, CDR2 SQIVND (reference sequence). CDR3 length: 12 amino acids. Between the trimmed V and J ends, which lost 1 base and 11 bases, there was a span of 11 bases. The sequenced sample was peripheral blood, obtained on day 0 of AZD1222 vaccination. This chain connects TRBV19 to TRBJ1-1; no clear D. The source is an adult in good health. CDR3 nucleotides: TGTGCCAGTAGTATAGGATCCAGCTTTGCTTTCTTT. Its translation: CASSIGSSFAFF.